These 24 T cell receptor beta chains share one sample of origin, sequenced in a study of PD-L1 blockade in urothelial cancer. Specified time point: peripheral blood 6 weeks after treatment start. Clones were read by immunoSEQ multiplex PCR, and TCRdb kept only the in-frame ones, dropping some. The top ten hold roughly 12% of the sample, which has more than 60,000 clones, 85% to 90% seen once. Here the sequenced sample was PBMCs, taken around atezolizumab (anti-PD-L1) treatment. These receptors were taken from a man aged 60 to 69 with urothelial cancer.

The rearrangement uses TRBV5-1 and TRBJ1-1; D ambiguous. The CDR3 spans 11 residues. The V end lost 0 bases, the J end lost 11 bases, and 8 bases lay between the germline ends. Per the germline V gene, CDR1 is SGHRS and CDR2 is YFSETQ. The DNA for the CDR3 is TGCGCCAGCAGCTTGGGACTGACGGCTTTCTTT. Its protein is CASSLGLTAFF. Drawing the rest from reference TRBV5-1 and TRBJ1-1, the complete variable domain is KAGVTQTPRYLIKTRGQQVTLSCSPISGHRSVSWYQQTPGQGLQFLFEYFSETQRNKGNFPGRFSGRQFSNSRSEMNVSTLELGDSALYLCASSLGLTAFFGQGTRLTVV.

The chain couples TRBV30 to TRBJ2-3, with D possibly matching TRBD1 (5 bases). Trimming shortened V by 2 bases and J by 4 bases, and 10 bases separated the two germline ends. The germline V gene has CDR1 GTSNPN and CDR2 SVGIG (reference sequence). This CDR3 region has 13 residues. This chain's CDR3 is CAWSLGDADTQYF. The CDR3 DNA sequence: TGTGCCTGGAGTTTAGGGGATGCAGATACGCAGTATTTT.

This clone was observed a handful of times. The chain employs TRBV19 and TRBJ1-1; TRBD1 matches 7 bases. CDR1 is LNHDA and CDR2 is SQIVND in the germline V gene (reference sequence). The CDR3 has 15 amino acids. V lost 6 bases and J lost 0; bases outside the gene matches: 7. The CDR3 loop is CASRPRQGMNTEAFF. CDR3 DNA sequence: TGTGCCAGTAGGCCCCGACAGGGTATGAACACTGAAGCTTTCTTT.

This clone was seen more than once but under ten times. The chain couples TRBV6-5 to TRBJ2-7; possible D gene TRBD1, 5 bases. The CDR3 is made up of 10 amino acids. The germline V and J ends were trimmed by 9 bases and 12 bases, with 15 bases remaining between them. Germline V gene data show CDR1 as MNHEY and CDR2 as SVGAGI. CDR3 sequence: CASGAPSPYF. CDR3 nucleotides: TGTGCCAGTGGGGCCCCGTCCCCGTACTTC.

The V call is TRBV5-1, the J call TRBJ2-7; 8 nucleotides agree with TRBD1. Germline V CDR1 and CDR2: SGHRS, YFSETQ. CDR3 length equals 16 residues. With 2 bases clipped from V and 3 bases from J, the junction kept 10 bases outside the gene matches. In DNA form, the CDR3 reads TGCGCCAGCAGCTTTGGCCGGACAGGGTTAAACTACGAGCAGTACTTC. This codes for CASSFGRTGLNYEQYF.

The chain carries TRBV19 and TRBJ2-7; TRBD1 might be the D (5 bases). The CDR3 is 13 residues long. The ends were cut back, 5 bases at V and 7 bases at J, with 15 bases in the middle. Germline V gene sequence: CDR1 LNHDA, CDR2 SQIVND (reference sequence). CDR3 protein: CASSARRAEEQYF. The DNA for the CDR3 is TGTGCCAGTAGTGCCCGCAGGGCGGAGGAGCAGTACTTC.

The chain joins TRBV7-9 to TRBJ1-2; D gene uncertain. Germline V gives CDR1 SEHNR, CDR2 FQNEAQ (reference sequence). This CDR3 is 11 amino acids long. V was cut by 7 bases and J by 6 bases, with 9 bases left in between. In nucleotides, the CDR3 is TGTGCCAGCACTGCGGCGAATGGCTACACCTTC. Protein: CASTAANGYTF.

The J gene is TRBJ1-1, the V gene TRBV5-1; D not resolved. CDR3 length: 13 amino acids. The V end was cut by 4 bases, the J end by 0 bases, with 7 bases between. Germline loops: CDR1 SGHRS, CDR2 YFSETQ. CDR3 region: CASSTGVNTEAFF. DNA of the CDR3: TGCGCCAGCAGCACCGGGGTGAACACTGAAGCTTTCTTT.

This clone was recorded only once. The chain uses TRBV5-5 and TRBJ2-7; the D is unclear. Germline lookup yields CDR1 SGHKS and CDR2 YYEKEE (reference sequence). V lost 4 bases and J lost 4, with 18 bases in between. This CDR3 comprises 15 residues. CDR3 coding DNA: TGTGCCAGCAGCGCCCGCGGTGGTAATGCGTACGAGCAGTACTTC. The encoded protein is CASSARGGNAYEQYF.

This clone is a singleton in its sample. CDR3 DNA sequence: TGTGCCAGCAGTTACGGGACTAGCGTATCCTACGAGCAGTACTTC. Its translation is CASSYGTSVSYEQYF. J is TRBJ2-5 and V is TRBV6-5; 10 nucleotides align to TRBD2. The better agreement between TRBJ2-7 and the DNA end casts doubt on the J call. The CDR3 contains 15 residues. Looked up from germline, CDR1 is MNHEY and CDR2 is SVGAGI.

The chain couples TRBV6-4 to TRBJ1-2, with 9 bases aligning to TRBD1. Germline CDR1 is MRHNA and CDR2 is SNTAGT. J was trimmed by 6 bases and V by 7 bases; bases with no gene match: 12. The length of the CDR3 is 15 residues. The CDR3, as DNA: TGTGCCAGCACGAAATCGGGGACAGGGTCGGATGGCTACACCTTC. It yields the protein CASTKSGTGSDGYTF.

In nucleotides, the CDR3 is TGTGCCTGGAGTGTACCTCGGGGCACAGATACGCAGTATTTT. Its protein product is CAWSVPRGTDTQYF. This chain links TRBV30 with TRBJ2-3; D gene ambiguous. The CDR3 runs 14 residues. Germline CDR1 and CDR2: GTSNPN and SVGIG (reference sequence). V lost 0 bases, J lost 1 base, and 8 bases lay in between.

This chain connects TRBV14 to TRBJ1-1; TRBD1 aligns across 8 bases. CDR3 length: 18 amino acids. Unmatched junction bases numbered 13, after V lost 2 bases and J lost 2 bases. Germline V gene lookup returns CDR1 SGHDN and CDR2 FVKESK. The CDR3 DNA reads as TGTGCCAGCAGCCAACCTCACAGGGGGTCCAACCTTAACACTGAAGCTTTCTTT. The encoded protein is CASSQPHRGSNLNTEAFF.

This clone was found once. The V call is TRBV27, the J call TRBJ2-1; 11 positions agree with TRBD2. J gave up 6 bases and V 4 bases, and 5 bases lay outside the gene matches. CDR1 MNHEY and CDR2 SMNVEV come from the germline V gene (reference sequence). The CDR3 has 15 residues. In nucleotides, the CDR3 is TGTGCCAGCAGTTGGGTAGCGGGAGGGCCCAATGAGCAGTTCTTC. Amino acid sequence: CASSWVAGGPNEQFF.

CDR3 in amino acids: CASSYVGGFSYEQYF. CDR3 nucleotide sequence: TGTGCCAGCAGTTACGTGGGAGGGTTCTCCTACGAGCAGTACTTC. The chain recombines TRBV6-5 with TRBJ2-7; TRBD2 agrees at 7 bases. The CDR3 contains 15 residues. Germline CDR1 MNHEY, CDR2 SVGAGI. Unmatched junction bases numbered 4, after V lost 2 bases and J lost 0 bases.

The CDR3 bases are TGTGCCAGCAGCCGCGGACAGGGAAACACCATATATTTT. This gives the protein CASSRGQGNTIYF. This sequence joins TRBV7-3 and TRBJ1-3, with a tentative D call TRBD1 (6 bases). There are 13 residues in the CDR3. Looked up from germline, CDR1 is SGHTA and CDR2 is FQGTGA. Trimming took 5 bases from V and 4 from J, leaving 9 bases between them. Using reference TRBV7-3 and TRBJ1-3 for the parts outside the CDR3, the full variable domain is GAGVSQTPSNKVTEKGKYVELRCDPISGHTALYWYRQSLGQGPEFLIYFQGTGAADDSGLPNDRFFAVRPEGSVSTLKIQRTERGDSAVYLCASSRGQGNTIYFGEGSWLTVV.

This clone was seen just once. V is TRBV7-2 and J is TRBJ1-2; tentatively, D is TRBD1 (6 bases). Germline CDR1 and CDR2: SGHTA and FQGNSA. V was shortened by 2 bases and J by 12 bases, with 25 bases between the two germline ends. The CDR3 is 16 amino acids. CDR3 residues: CASSLSPGTNIIRDTF. The CDR3 nucleotides are TGTGCCAGCAGCTTAAGCCCCGGGACAAACATAATTAGGGACACCTTC. Filled out from reference TRBV7-2 and TRBJ1-2, the complete variable domain reads GAGVSQSPSNKVTEKGKDVELRCDPISGHTALYWYRQSLGQGLEFLIYFQGNSAPDKSGLPSDRFSAERTGGSVSTLTIQRTQQEDSAVYLCASSLSPGTNIIRDTFGSGTRLTVV.

The V gene is TRBV28, the J gene TRBJ2-1; TRBD2 agrees at 13 bases. The CDR3 has 16 residues. Germline CDR1 and CDR2: MDHEN and SYDVKM. J lost 8 bases, V lost 6 bases, and 10 bases had no gene match. The CDR3 spells CASRRTSGRRWDEQFF. In DNA form, the CDR3 reads TGTGCCAGCAGAAGGACTAGCGGGAGACGGTGGGATGAGCAGTTCTTC.

The rearrangement joins TRBV5-4 to TRBJ1-1, with D possibly TRBD1 on 6 matching bases. The CDR3 is made up of 12 amino acids. Germline V gene sequence: CDR1 SGHNT, CDR2 YYREEE (reference sequence). V was clipped by 5 bases and J by 7 bases, with 12 bases between them. CDR3 sequence (DNA): TGTGCCAGCAGTTCGGACAGTGATGAAGCTTTCTTT. It specifies CASSSDSDEAFF.

The chain links TRBV2 to TRBJ2-1, with a tentative D call TRBD1 (6 bases). CDR1 and CDR2 from the germline V gene are SNHLY and FYNNEI. Trimming pared 5 bases from V and 9 bases from J, leaving 14 bases between. The length of the CDR3 is 13 residues. This CDR3 reads CASSPDRGGEQFF. In DNA, the CDR3 is TGTGCCAGCAGTCCGGACAGAGGGGGTGAGCAGTTCTTC.

The chain recombines TRBV11-2 with TRBJ2-7; 10 bases are a match to TRBD2. The V gene end was trimmed by 3 bases and the J gene end by 4 bases; junction bases not matched to a gene: 6. CDR3 length equals 15 residues. Per the germline V gene, CDR1 is SGHAT and CDR2 is FQNNGV. The CDR3 loop reads CASSLPGTSDYEQYF. The CDR3 nucleotides are TGTGCCAGCAGCTTGCCCGGGACTAGCGATTACGAGCAGTACTTC.

In nucleotides, the CDR3 is TGCGCCAGCAGGCTAAGCGGGAGGGAGGAGACCCAGTACTTC. Amino acids: CASRLSGREETQYF. V gene TRBV10-2 combines with J gene TRBJ2-5, with TRBD2 matching over 10 bases. V shed 6 bases and J 5 bases; nucleotides not matched to a gene: 6. Per germline, CDR1 WSHSY and CDR2 SAAADI. The length of the CDR3 is 14 residues.

The chain is built from TRBV2 and TRBJ2-7; D might be TRBD2 (5 bases). The V gene lost 3 bases and the J gene lost 6 bases, with 18 bases spanning the gap. Looked up from germline, CDR1 is SNHLY and CDR2 is FYNNEI. This CDR3 spans 15 amino acids. The DNA for the CDR3 is TGTGCCAGCAGTGATTATGGCCCGGGGAGCGGCGAGCAGTACTTC. Translation gives CASSDYGPGSGEQYF.

The chain couples TRBV28 to TRBJ2-2; TRBD2 aligns across 9 bases. With 3 bases clipped from V and 4 bases from J, the junction kept 6 bases outside the gene matches. Germline V gene data show CDR1 as MDHEN and CDR2 as SYDVKM. CDR3 size: 16 residues. The CDR3 spells CASSFAGGRRTGELFF. The CDR3 coding sequence is TGTGCCAGCAGTTTCGCGGGAGGGCGGCGCACCGGGGAGCTGTTTTTT. The variable domain in full, with the rest retrieved from reference TRBV28 and TRBJ2-2, is DVKVTQSSRYLVKRTGEKVFLECVQDMDHENMFWYRQDPGLGLRLIYFSYDVKMKEKGDIPEGYSVSREKKERFSLILESASTNQTSMYLCASSFAGGRRTGELFFGEGSRLTVL.